The clone carrying this TCR beta chain was observed at least ten times. The diagnostic basis comprised clinical symptoms, serum thyroxine and TRAb, thyroid ultrasound and orbital computed tomography. V shed 1 base and J shed 0 bases, with 7 bases lying between them. Germline CDR1 reads SEHNR; CDR2 reads FQNEAQ (reference sequence). This CDR3 comprises 14 residues. There were TCR beta CDR3 regions amplified from RNA transcripts. With the HTBI primer set, the TCR CDR3 went through a first round of RT-PCR. One entry per CDR3 protein results from TCRdb running MiXCR on the multiplex PCR reads. The sample includes about 400,000 distinct CDR3 sequences, less than 15% of them seen just once. The sample is drawn from a study of T cells in Graves' hyperthyroidism and ophthalmopathy. Whole-study context: Pretreatment peripheral blood was obtained at initial diagnosis.

The TCR originated in a woman aged 18-30 years with Graves' hyperthyroidism. The sample taken for sequencing was blood. The V and J genes are TRBV7-9 and TRBJ2-7; D remains ambiguous. The CDR3 reads CASSLEGSSYEQYF. The CDR3 nucleotides read TGTGCCAGCAGCTTAGAAGGCAGCTCCTACGAGCAGTACTTC.